This T cell receptor (beta chain) is drawn from a study of blood T cell repertoires in COVID-19. Across the study: In each case, the material was cDNA or gDNA derived from T cells, B-cell-depleted T cells, or PBMCs.

V dropped 0 bases and J dropped 9 bases, with 9 bases sitting between them. The CDR3 runs to 13 residues. The germline V gene has CDR1 MGHRA and CDR2 YSYEKL. As processed by the authors: Researchers report that nucleated cell counts were estimated from reference gene primer amplification. The method was immunoSEQ multiplex PCR; TCRdb's version includes in-frame clones alone and lacks a portion of them. V and J calls and clone size are as listed in that table; D and trimming were resolved from the DNA. The table shows about 90,000 clones, with approximately 92% occurring only once. This sequence originates from a woman aged 60-75 years with active COVID-19. The sample comprised peripheral blood. The chain is built from TRBV4-1 and TRBJ1-5; D is unclear. The CDR3 loop is CASSQDGLGPQHF. The CDR3 nucleotides are TGCGCCAGCAGCCAAGATGGTCTCGGGCCCCAGCATTTT.